These 7 T cell receptor beta chains share one sample of origin, sequenced in a study of neoadjuvant anti-PD-1 for oral cavity cancer. TCRdb's table, derived via immunoSEQ multiplex PCR, lists solely in-frame clones and lacks some. This sample carries fewer than 20,000 clones, 55% to 65% of them seen once, and the ten largest clones take approximately 2.9%. The specimen was PBMCs, collected before nivolumab (anti-PD-1) treatment. The receptors originated from a person aged 35-79 years with oral cavity squamous cell carcinoma.

J is TRBJ2-7 and V is TRBV28; a weak D match, TRBD2 (5 bases). V shed 10 bases and J shed 5 bases, with 18 bases lying between them. Germline V gene sequence: CDR1 MDHEN, CDR2 SYDVKM. The CDR3 loop spans 13 amino acids. Written as DNA, the CDR3 is TGTGCCACCCTAGTAAGCCCCGGGGACGAGCAGTACTTC. It encodes CATLVSPGDEQYF.

This clone was observed a handful of times. V and J are TRBV9 and TRBJ2-2; D not certain. The CDR3 runs 11 residues. Trimming shortened V by 0 bases and J by 6 bases, and 0 bases separated the two germline ends. In germline, CDR1 is SGDLS, CDR2 YYNGEE. The DNA for the CDR3 is TGTGCCAGCAGCGTAGCCGGGGAGCTGTTTTTT. Residues: CASSVAGELFF.

In its sample, this clone was seen a few times. This rearrangement joins TRBV5-6 to TRBJ1-4; D is unresolved. Germline V gives CDR1 SGHDT, CDR2 YYEEEE. The V and J ends lost 0 bases and 1 base respectively, with 7 bases between them. The CDR3 is 15 residues long. Here the CDR3 DNA reads TGTGCCAGCAGCTTGGAGGCAGGAACTAATGAAAAACTGTTTTTT. Its translation is CASSLEAGTNEKLFF.

The rearrangement links TRBV6-5 to TRBJ2-1, with 11 positions matching TRBD2. CDR3 length: 15 amino acids. Germline V gives CDR1 MNHEY, CDR2 SVGAGI. Trimming cost V 4 bases and J 2 bases; bases outside gene matches: 1. The CDR3 loop is CASSSGLAAYNEQFF. CDR3 nucleotides: TGTGCCAGCAGTTCGGGACTAGCGGCCTACAATGAGCAGTTCTTC.

This clone has just a few counts. This chain links TRBV7-6 with TRBJ2-1; TRBD1 matches 9 bases. This CDR3 is built from 17 residues. Germline loops: CDR1 SGHVS, CDR2 FNYEAQ. V trimming: 5 bases; J trimming: 2 bases; junction bases outside the gene matches: 10. The CDR3 DNA sequence: TGTGCCAGCAGCAAACAGGATAACAGGGGGCCCTACAATGAGCAGTTCTTC. This gives the protein CASSKQDNRGPYNEQFF.

The chain has TRBV6-1 and TRBJ2-5; the match to TRBD2 covers 7 bases. The CDR3 has 15 amino acids. CDR1 is MNHNS, CDR2 SASEGT, per germline. The V gene end was trimmed by 3 bases and the J gene end by 5 bases; junction bases not matched to a gene: 9. The CDR3 region is CASSERPSGMETQYF. As DNA, the CDR3 is TGTGCCAGCAGTGAGAGGCCTAGCGGTATGGAGACCCAGTACTTC.

V and J are TRBV10-3 and TRBJ1-1; 9 nucleotides match TRBD1. CDR1 is ENHRY and CDR2 is SYGVKD in the germline V gene. This CDR3 is built from 13 residues. V lost 4 bases and J lost 7; bases outside the gene matches: 4. The CDR3 is CAISGQTGGEAFF. CDR3 in DNA: TGTGCCATCAGTGGCCAGACAGGGGGTGAAGCTTTCTTT.